Listed below are T cell receptor beta chains from one sample, sequenced in a study of blood T cell repertoires in COVID-19. The repertoire was sequenced with immunoSEQ multiplex PCR; TCRdb's copy has only in-frame clones and lacks some. The sample contains around 53,000 clones, approximately 80% of which appear only once. Sequencing input: peripheral blood. All receptors come from a man in his 70s with active or convalescent COVID-19. CDR3s include the opening cysteine and the closing phenylalanine or tryptophan. The D gene is left open where the match is weak. Expanded clones are given a class, and other clones once, few, many or no size at all.

size: -; D: -; V: TRBV12-5; J: TRBJ2-4; CDR3: CASEPSGLSIQYF; DNA: TGTGCTAGTGAGCCATCTGGTTTGAGCATTCAGTACTTC
size: -; D: TRBD1; V: TRBV6-5; J: TRBJ1-2; CDR3: CASRPQGAQNYGYTF; DNA: TGTGCCAGCAGACCACAGGGGGCGCAAAACTATGGCTACACCTTC
size: -; D: -; V: TRBV18; J: TRBJ1-1; CDR3: CASSQSRNTEAFF; DNA: TGTGCCAGCTCTCAATCGAGGAACACTGAAGCTTTCTTT
size: -; D: TRBD2; V: TRBV5-6; J: TRBJ2-5; CDR3: CASSVYSGFQETQYF; DNA: TGTGCCAGCAGCGTATATAGCGGGTTTCAAGAGACCCAGTACTTC
size: once; D: TRBD1; V: TRBV7-6; J: TRBJ2-5; CDR3: CASSLRGTAQETQYF; DNA: TGTGCCAGCAGCTTAAGAGGGACAGCACAAGAGACCCAGTACTTC
size: -; D: TRBD1; V: TRBV7-9; J: TRBJ1-2; CDR3: CASSSRGAGGFYTF; DNA: TGTGCCAGCAGCTCCCGAGGGGCAGGGGGCTTCTACACCTTC
size: -; D: -; V: TRBV5-1; J: TRBJ2-7; CDR3: CASSLDRTRSYEQYF; DNA: TGCGCCAGCAGCTTGGACCGGACACGGTCCTACGAGCAGTACTTC
size: -; D: TRBD2; V: TRBV9; J: TRBJ2-1; CDR3: CASSPDGASGRIDEQFF; DNA: TGTGCCAGCAGCCCCGACGGGGCTAGCGGGAGAATTGATGAGCAGTTCTTC
size: few; D: TRBD2; V: TRBV6-1; J: TRBJ2-1; CDR3: CASSAATSGEQFF; DNA: TGTGCCAGCAGTGCAGCGACTAGCGGTGAGCAGTTCTTC
size: -; D: TRBD1; V: TRBV27; J: TRBJ1-2; CDR3: CASQKRTGSDGYTF; DNA: TGTGCCAGCCAGAAACGGACAGGGTCTGATGGCTACACCTTC
size: few; D: -; V: TRBV6-1; J: TRBJ2-1; CDR3: CASSEAGRRNSEQFF; DNA: TGTGCCAGCAGTGAGGCGGGACGAAGAAATTCTGAGCAGTTCTTC
size: -; D: -; V: TRBV6-5; J: TRBJ1-1; CDR3: CASRAAGLFNTEAFF; DNA: TGTGCCAGCAGGGCGGCAGGGCTTTTCAACACTGAAGCTTTCTTT
size: few; D: TRBD1; V: TRBV6-6; J: TRBJ1-1; CDR3: CASTLNQGDAFF; DNA: TGTGCCAGCACCCTGAATCAGGGGGACGCTTTCTTT
size: -; D: TRBD1; V: TRBV2; J: TRBJ1-2; CDR3: CASSEDRETNGYTF; DNA: TGTGCCAGCAGTGAGGACAGGGAAACGAATGGCTACACCTTC
size: -; D: TRBD1; V: TRBV4-2; J: TRBJ1-3; CDR3: CASSQADRGSGNTIYF; DNA: TGTGCCAGCAGCCAAGCCGACAGGGGTTCTGGAAACACCATATATTTT
size: -; D: -; V: TRBV7-6; J: TRBJ1-1; CDR3: CASSLYRDTEAFF; DNA: TGTGCCAGCAGCTTGTATCGGGACACTGAAGCTTTCTTT
size: -; D: TRBD1; V: TRBV4-1; J: TRBJ2-2; CDR3: CASSQQDRYTGELFF; DNA: TGCGCCAGCAGCCAACAGGACAGGTACACCGGGGAGCTGTTTTTT
size: -; D: TRBD1; V: TRBV3-1/TRBV3-2; J: TRBJ2-7; CDR3: CASSLTGGAQEQYF; DNA: TGTGCCAGCAGCCTGACAGGGGGCGCGCAGGAGCAGTACTTC
size: -; D: TRBD1; V: TRBV5-6; J: TRBJ2-7; CDR3: CASSSGTGTYEQYF; DNA: TGTGCCAGCAGCTCAGGGACAGGGACCTACGAGCAGTACTTC
size: -; D: -; V: TRBV11-3; J: TRBJ1-2; CDR3: CASSLDYRPRANYGYTF; DNA: TGTGCCAGCAGCTTAGATTACAGGCCTAGAGCTAACTATGGCTACACCTTC
size: many; D: TRBD1; V: TRBV30; J: TRBJ1-6; CDR3: CAWSGGQGNSPLHF; DNA: TGTGCCTGGAGTGGGGGACAGGGGAATTCACCCCTCCACTTT
size: -; D: -; V: TRBV20-1; J: TRBJ2-3; CDR3: CSARTGDTQYF; DNA: TGCAGTGCCCGGACTGGAGATACGCAGTATTTT
size: -; D: TRBD2; V: TRBV11-2; J: TRBJ2-6; CDR3: CASSFLAGAGGANVLTF; DNA: TGTGCCAGCAGCTTTTTAGCGGGAGCCGGTGGGGCCAACGTCCTGACTTTC
size: few; D: -; V: TRBV5-6; J: TRBJ1-1; CDR3: CASSLIAVMNTEAFF; DNA: TGTGCCAGCAGCTTGATCGCGGTAATGAACACTGAAGCTTTCTTT
size: once; D: TRBD1; V: TRBV7-3; J: TRBJ2-2; CDR3: CASSPFPGTGGGTGELFF; DNA: TGTGCCAGCAGCCCCTTCCCCGGGACAGGGGGTGGTACCGGGGAGCTGTTTTTT
size: -; D: -; V: TRBV2; J: TRBJ1-2; CDR3: CASRAYGYTF; DNA: TGTGCCAGCAGGGCCTATGGCTACACCTTC
size: -; D: -; V: TRBV7-2; J: TRBJ1-1; CDR3: CASSLHGDSKAFF; DNA: TGTGCCAGCAGCTTACATGGTGATTCTAAAGCTTTCTTT
size: -; D: -; V: TRBV11-3; J: TRBJ2-3; CDR3: CASSLDPSTDTQYF; DNA: TGTGCCAGCAGCTTAGATCCGAGCACAGATACGCAGTATTTT
size: -; D: -; V: TRBV7-2; J: TRBJ2-1; CDR3: CASTARGMADEQFF; DNA: TGTGCCAGCACCGCCCGGGGGATGGCAGATGAGCAGTTCTTC
size: once; D: TRBD2; V: TRBV7-9; J: TRBJ2-5; CDR3: CASSLGRLAEETQYF; DNA: TGTGCCAGCAGCTTAGGTCGGCTAGCGGAAGAGACCCAGTACTTC
size: -; D: TRBD1; V: TRBV19; J: TRBJ1-1; CDR3: CASKDRDTEAFF; DNA: TGTGCCAGTAAGGACAGGGACACTGAAGCTTTCTTT
size: -; D: -; V: TRBV7-2; J: TRBJ1-2; CDR3: CASSAGTRGIFYGYTF; DNA: TGTGCCAGCAGCGCGGGGACGAGGGGAATTTTTTATGGCTACACCTTC
size: few; D: TRBD1; V: TRBV5-4; J: TRBJ2-5; CDR3: CASSLRTGSTQETQYF; DNA: TGTGCCAGCAGCCTCAGGACAGGGTCTACCCAAGAGACCCAGTACTTC
size: -; D: -; V: TRBV30; J: TRBJ2-1; CDR3: CAWRYLPVNNEQFF; DNA: TGTGCCTGGAGGTATCTTCCGGTTAACAATGAGCAGTTCTTC
size: -; D: -; V: TRBV27; J: TRBJ2-1; CDR3: CASSFVLGSYNEQFF; DNA: TGTGCCAGCAGTTTCGTACTAGGCTCCTACAATGAGCAGTTCTTC
size: once; D: -; V: TRBV5-1; J: TRBJ2-7; CDR3: CASSLGGAGTDEQYF; DNA: TGCGCCAGCAGCTTGGGGGGAGCGGGTACGGACGAGCAGTACTTC
size: once; D: TRBD1; V: TRBV18; J: TRBJ2-3; CDR3: CASSPTRGQRGTDTQYF; DNA: TGTGCCAGCTCACCGACGAGGGGGCAGAGGGGCACAGATACGCAGTATTTT
size: -; D: -; V: TRBV12-5; J: TRBJ2-1; CDR3: CASGESGGYNEQFF; DNA: TGTGCTAGTGGTGAATCCGGCGGGTATAATGAGCAGTTCTTC
size: -; D: TRBD1; V: TRBV2; J: TRBJ1-2; CDR3: CASRTGGSGYTF; DNA: TGTGCCAGCAGGACAGGGGGAAGTGGCTACACCTTC
size: -; D: -; V: TRBV5-1; J: TRBJ1-3; CDR3: CASSSQGSGNTIYF; DNA: TGCGCCAGCAGCTCACAGGGCTCTGGAAACACCATATATTTT
size: -; D: TRBD2; V: TRBV5-6; J: TRBJ2-5; CDR3: CASSEIAGADQETQYF; DNA: TGTGCCAGCAGCGAGATAGCGGGGGCCGACCAAGAGACCCAGTACTTC
size: few; D: -; V: TRBV5-6; J: TRBJ1-2; CDR3: CASSLDRAQGYTF; DNA: TGTGCCAGCAGCTTGGACAGGGCCCAGGGCTACACCTTC
size: -; D: -; V: TRBV9; J: TRBJ1-2; CDR3: CASSVVIGYGYTF; DNA: TGTGCCAGCAGCGTAGTAATCGGCTATGGCTACACCTTC
size: -; D: -; V: TRBV9; J: TRBJ1-3; CDR3: CASSQTRAGNTIYF; DNA: TGTGCCAGCAGCCAGACTAGGGCTGGAAACACCATATATTTT
size: -; D: -; V: TRBV12-3/TRBV12-4; J: TRBJ1-4; CDR3: CASRTGVNEKLFF; DNA: TGTGCCAGCAGGACTGGCGTTAATGAAAAACTGTTTTTT
size: -; D: -; V: TRBV10-3; J: TRBJ1-5; CDR3: CAIQDGGSNQPQHF; DNA: TGTGCCATCCAGGACGGAGGTAGCAATCAGCCCCAGCATTTT
size: -; D: -; V: TRBV18; J: TRBJ2-3; CDR3: CASSPLRGTSTDTQYF; DNA: TGTGCCAGCTCACCCCTGCGAGGGACTAGCACAGATACGCAGTATTTT
size: -; D: -; V: TRBV5-1; J: TRBJ2-2; CDR3: CASSLQGNTGELFF; DNA: TGCGCCAGCAGCCTACAGGGAAACACCGGGGAGCTGTTTTTT
size: -; D: -; V: TRBV10-3; J: TRBJ1-1; CDR3: CAISEQLEAFF; DNA: TGTGCCATCAGTGAACAGCTAGAAGCTTTCTTT
size: -; D: -; V: TRBV7-2; J: TRBJ1-5; CDR3: CASTGTPNQPQHF; DNA: TGTGCCAGCACCGGGACACCTAATCAGCCCCAGCATTTT
size: once; D: -; V: TRBV3-1/TRBV3-2; J: TRBJ1-3; CDR3: CASSQDGEARDRQPGNTIYF; DNA: TGTGCCAGCAGCCAAGATGGGGAGGCCAGGGATCGGCAACCTGGAAACACCATATATTTT
size: -; D: TRBD1; V: TRBV19; J: TRBJ1-5; CDR3: CASWDGQGLNQPQHF; DNA: TGTGCCAGTTGGGATGGACAGGGCCTAAATCAGCCCCAGCATTTT
size: -; D: -; V: TRBV6-5; J: TRBJ1-1; CDR3: CASSNRAAEAFF; DNA: TGTGCCAGCAGTAACAGGGCTGCTGAAGCTTTCTTT
size: once; D: -; V: TRBV2; J: TRBJ2-3; CDR3: CASTQTDTQYF; DNA: TGTGCCAGCACCCAAACAGATACGCAGTATTTT
size: -; D: -; V: TRBV12-5; J: TRBJ2-3; CDR3: CASGLLQGRTDTQYF; DNA: TGTGCTAGTGGTCTCCTACAGGGGAGGACAGATACGCAGTATTTT
size: -; D: -; V: TRBV6-5; J: TRBJ2-5; CDR3: CASSYSSQLTATAYF; DNA: TGTGCCAGCAGTTACTCGTCGCAACTGACAGCCACTGCTTACTTC
size: -; D: -; V: TRBV21-1; J: TRBJ1-2; CDR3: CASSKTGKDYGYTF; DNA: TGTGCCAGCAGCAAAACAGGGAAGGACTATGGCTACACCTTC
size: -; D: TRBD1; V: TRBV19; J: TRBJ1-4; CDR3: CASREGQPNEKLFF; DNA: TGTGCCAGTCGAGAGGGACAGCCCAATGAAAAACTGTTTTTT